This TCR beta chain emerged from a study of blood T cell repertoires in COVID-19. The wider study: Acute and convalescent COVID-19 specimens originated in the United States, Italy and Spain. The analysed material was cDNA or gDNA that came from T cells, B-cell-depleted T cells, or PBMCs.

In the source study's methods: Amplification with reference gene primers provided the estimates of nucleated cell counts. Sequencing was performed with immunoSEQ multiplex PCR; in TCRdb, only in-frame clones are kept and a portion is missing. V and J calls and clone size are those listed in that table; D and trimming were worked out from the DNA. The table includes roughly 230,000 clones, about 91% detected once. Germline V gene data show CDR1 as MGHDK and CDR2 as SYGVNS. The CDR3 extends over 13 amino acids. The V end lost 6 bases, the J end lost 1 base, and 9 bases lay between the germline ends. The sample was peripheral blood. This receptor was obtained from a woman aged 40-49 years who had recovered from COVID-19. The chain carries TRBV25-1 and TRBJ2-5; D gene uncertain. The chain's CDR3 is CASRPLSQETQYF. The CDR3 DNA follows: TGTGCCAGCAGGCCCCTATCCCAAGAGACCCAGTACTTC.